The clone carrying this TCR beta chain was detected a few times. Antigen: not known. The entry originates in a study of response to subunit inactivated influenza vaccine. In TCRdb, the RT-PCR reads were re-called with MiXCR into one record per CDR3 protein. This sample carries about 190,000 distinct CDR3 sequences, roughly an eighth of them seen once, and the ten largest clones take about 26%. Study conclusions and caveats: The authors put forward the suggestion that each seasonal influenza vaccination may bring in only a limited number of new T cells.

The CDR3 spans 15 residues. V was cut by 2 bases and J by 2 bases, with 9 bases left in between. The germline CDR1 and CDR2 sequences are SEHNR and FQNEAQ (reference sequence). The sequences come from CD8+ T cells sorted from PBMCs, collected around 5 days after vaccination. This clonotype originated in a man aged 45 to 65 who received an inactivated influenza vaccine. The rearrangement uses TRBV7-9 and TRBJ1-4; a weak D match, TRBD1 (6 bases). In DNA, the CDR3 is TGTGCCAGCAGCTTACAGGGGTTGACTAATGAAAAACTGTTTTTT. Translation gives CASSLQGLTNEKLFF.